This T cell receptor (beta chain) originates from a study of technical replicates of blood from a handful of donors. Sequencing used immunoSEQ multiplex PCR; TCRdb keeps in-frame clones, though not all of them. The table lists approximately 13,000 clones, about 86% of them singletons. The V end was cut by 4 bases, the J end by 9 bases, with 20 bases between. The CDR3 has 15 amino acids. The germline V gene encodes CDR1 SGHRS and CDR2 YFSETQ. The chain combines TRBV5-1 with TRBJ2-1; the D gene is possibly TRBD2 (6 bases). This TCR came from a human donor in good health. Sequenced input: PBMCs. CDR3 amino acids: CASSGGVGSRGEQFF. Here the CDR3 DNA reads TGCGCCAGCAGCGGCGGGGTAGGTTCGCGGGGTGAGCAGTTCTTC. The variable domain in full, completed from reference TRBV5-1 and TRBJ2-1, reads KAGVTQTPRYLIKTRGQQVTLSCSPISGHRSVSWYQQTPGQGLQFLFEYFSETQRNKGNFPGRFSGRQFSNSRSEMNVSTLELGDSALYLCASSGGVGSRGEQFFGPGTRLTVL.